These T cell receptor beta chains were read from a single sample in a study of blood T cell repertoires in COVID-19. Using immunoSEQ multiplex PCR, the repertoire was profiled, and TCRdb retains in-frame clones only, with some absent. Of about 170,000 clones detected, about 85% appear once; the ten largest clones hold less than 8%. The sequenced material came from peripheral blood. All receptors derive from a man aged 80 or over with COVID-19, enrolled during active disease. Both conserved end residues are part of each CDR3. D genes are given only for firm matches. Clone size, where shown, is once, few, many, or a class for clones that have expanded.

J gene | clone size | V gene | D gene | CDR3 protein | CDR3 DNA
TRBJ1-2 | - | TRBV5-1 | TRBD1 | CASSLGGDSAGYTF | TGCGCCAGCAGCTTGGGCGGGGACAGTGCTGGCTACACCTTC
TRBJ2-5 | - | TRBV5-4 | TRBD2 | CASSLMGLAGASETQYF | TGTGCCAGCAGCTTGATGGGACTAGCGGGGGCGTCAGAGACCCAGTACTTC
TRBJ2-7 | - | TRBV5-5 | TRBD1 | CASSSGQGATYEQYF | TGTGCCAGCAGCTCCGGACAGGGGGCTACCTACGAGCAGTACTTC
TRBJ1-3 | - | TRBV27 | - | CASSLDWESSGNTIYF | TGTGCCAGCAGTTTAGATTGGGAGAGCTCTGGAAACACCATATATTTT
TRBJ1-2 | - | TRBV6-4 | - | CASSNGEGYGYTF | TGTGCCAGCAGTAACGGTGAGGGCTATGGCTACACCTTC
TRBJ2-2 | - | TRBV5-4 | TRBD1 | CASSLVGTGKGELFF | TGTGCCAGCAGCTTGGTAGGGACAGGGAAGGGGGAGCTGTTTTTT
TRBJ1-5 | - | TRBV5-1 | TRBD1 | CASSPQGTGEPQHF | TGCGCCAGCAGCCCACAGGGGACGGGGGAGCCCCAGCATTTT
TRBJ1-2 | once | TRBV5-1 | - | CASSGGGGYTF | TGCGCCAGCAGCGGCGGCGGGGGCTACACCTTC
TRBJ2-1 | - | TRBV4-3 | - | CASSQDRSSYNEQFF | TGCGCCAGCAGCCAAGATCGGAGCTCCTACAATGAGCAGTTCTTC
TRBJ1-5 | - | TRBV2 | TRBD1 | CASRSNRGNQPQHF | TGTGCCAGCAGAAGTAACAGGGGGAATCAGCCCCAGCATTTT
TRBJ1-4 | - | TRBV5-1 | TRBD1 | CASSSGTGSEKLFF | TGCGCCAGCAGCTCCGGGACAGGGTCTGAAAAACTGTTTTTT
TRBJ1-2 | - | TRBV7-9 | - | CASSLMEGGGIYGYTF | TGTGCCAGCAGCTTAATGGAGGGCGGGGGAATCTATGGCTACACCTTC
TRBJ1-1 | - | TRBV19 | - | CASNPQQANTEAFF | TGTGCCAGTAACCCCCAACAGGCTAACACTGAAGCTTTCTTT
TRBJ2-2 | - | TRBV29-1 | - | CSVDFQNTGELFF | TGCAGCGTTGATTTTCAGAACACCGGGGAGCTGTTTTTT
TRBJ1-1 | - | TRBV14 | - | CASSQDSDRTEAFF | TGTGCCAGCAGCCAAGACTCCGATCGGACTGAAGCTTTCTTT
TRBJ1-1 | - | TRBV29-1 | - | CSFSGTLNTEAFF | TGCAGCTTTTCCGGGACACTTAACACTGAAGCTTTCTTT
TRBJ2-7 | - | TRBV7-8 | TRBD1 | CASSLQGEDEQYF | TGTGCCAGCAGTTTACAGGGGGAAGACGAGCAGTACTTC
TRBJ2-7 | - | TRBV19 | TRBD1 | CASSIAPGQGAYEQYF | TGTGCCAGTAGTATAGCCCCGGGACAGGGAGCCTACGAGCAGTACTTC
TRBJ1-5 | - | TRBV28 | - | CASSDQVGNQPQHF | TGTGCCAGCAGTGACCAGGTTGGCAATCAGCCCCAGCATTTT
TRBJ1-1 | - | TRBV10-2 | - | CASSENSPEAEAFF | TGCGCCAGCAGTGAGAACTCCCCAGAGGCTGAAGCTTTCTTT
TRBJ1-3 | few | TRBV10-3 | - | CAISDLPRGNTIYF | TGTGCCATCAGTGACTTACCCAGAGGAAACACCATATATTTT
TRBJ1-3 | - | TRBV28 | - | CASRESPGNTIYF | TGTGCCAGCAGAGAAAGCCCTGGAAACACCATATATTTT
TRBJ1-2 | - | TRBV9 | - | CASSVDQGNYGYTF | TGTGCCAGCAGCGTAGATCAGGGGAACTATGGCTACACCTTC
TRBJ2-5 | - | TRBV7-2 | TRBD1 | CASSLDRGRETQYF | TGTGCCAGCAGCTTAGACAGGGGGCGAGAGACCCAGTACTTC
TRBJ1-2 | - | TRBV9 | - | CASSVIQGNGYTF | TGTGCCAGCAGCGTTATACAGGGAAACGGCTACACCTTC
TRBJ2-1 | - | TRBV7-9 | - | CASSLAEGLYNEQFF | TGTGCCAGCAGCTTAGCGGAAGGACTTTACAATGAGCAGTTCTTC
TRBJ1-3 | - | TRBV24-1 | TRBD1 | CATSDWDRDSPGNTIYF | TGTGCCACCAGTGATTGGGACAGGGACTCCCCTGGAAACACCATATATTTT
TRBJ2-7 | medium-sized | TRBV5-1 | TRBD1 | CASSYRTGSSYEQYF | TGCGCCAGCAGCTACCGGACAGGGAGCTCCTACGAGCAGTACTTC
TRBJ2-7 | - | TRBV21-1 | - | CASSSGTGGTYEQYF | TGTGCCAGCAGCAGCGGGACAGGGGGAACCTACGAGCAGTACTTC
TRBJ2-5 | - | TRBV20-1 | - | CSARQGTQYF | TGCAGTGCTAGACAGGGGACCCAGTACTTC
TRBJ1-2 | - | TRBV2 | TRBD1 | CASSEAGQVNSGYTF | TGTGCCAGCAGTGAAGCGGGACAGGTAAACTCTGGCTACACCTTC
TRBJ2-7 | - | TRBV11-2 | - | CASSLVGPSEQYF | TGTGCCAGCAGCTTAGTGGGCCCTTCGGAGCAGTACTTC
TRBJ2-2 | - | TRBV12-5 | - | CASGPPGSGELFF | TGTGCTAGTGGACCCCCGGGGTCCGGGGAGCTGTTTTTT
TRBJ1-5 | - | TRBV7-9 | - | CASSLGYQGLGQPQHF | TGTGCCAGCAGCTTAGGGTACCAGGGGCTGGGTCAGCCCCAGCATTTT
TRBJ2-5 | - | TRBV20-1 | TRBD2 | CSASSSGGAFRETQYF | TGCAGTGCTAGTTCCAGCGGGGGGGCATTTAGAGAGACCCAGTACTTC
TRBJ2-1 | - | TRBV5-1 | TRBD2 | CASSYFLAGGNNEQFF | TGCGCCAGCAGCTACTTCTTAGCGGGGGGAAACAATGAGCAGTTCTTC
TRBJ2-7 | - | TRBV28 | TRBD1 | CASSPQILRDRGYEQYF | TGTGCCAGCAGTCCACAAATCCTACGGGACAGGGGATACGAGCAGTACTTC
TRBJ1-1 | - | TRBV5-4 | - | CASSPGGIQGPRVNTEAFF | TGTGCCAGCAGCCCTGGTGGGATTCAGGGGCCCAGAGTGAACACTGAAGCTTTCTTT
TRBJ1-6 | - | TRBV4-2 | - | CASSQSTPNSPLHF | TGTGCCAGCAGCCAATCAACACCCAATTCACCCCTCCACTTT
TRBJ1-3 | - | TRBV5-5 | - | CASSFPGSGNTIYF | TGTGCCAGCAGCTTTCCGGGATCTGGAAACACCATATATTTT
TRBJ2-7 | - | TRBV29-1 | TRBD1 | CSGGQGDYEQYF | TGCAGCGGCGGACAGGGGGACTACGAGCAGTACTTC
TRBJ1-5 | - | TRBV5-3 | TRBD1 | CARLYHYSPGQPNQPQHF | TGTGCCAGACTGTACCACTACTCCCCGGGACAGCCTAATCAGCCCCAGCATTTT
TRBJ1-5 | - | TRBV12-5 | TRBD1 | CASGLGQFSNQPQHF | TGTGCTAGTGGCCTGGGACAGTTTAGCAATCAGCCCCAGCATTTT
TRBJ1-5 | - | TRBV10-3 | TRBD1 | CAISGGTGPNQPQHF | TGTGCCATCAGTGGGGGGACAGGCCCCAATCAGCCCCAGCATTTT
TRBJ1-5 | few | TRBV5-1 | - | CASSPLGGAYSNQPQHF | TGCGCCAGCAGCCCCTTAGGTGGGGCTTATAGCAATCAGCCCCAGCATTTT
TRBJ2-3 | - | TRBV5-1 | TRBD2 | CASSLPRGGGAKDTQYF | TGCGCCAGCAGCTTGCCCCGCGGCGGGGGGGCAAAAGATACGCAGTATTTT
TRBJ2-5 | - | TRBV6-5 | TRBD1 | CASRMVQGSGNKYF | TGTGCCAGCAGGATGGTACAGGGGTCCGGCAATAAGTACTTC
TRBJ1-2 | - | TRBV6-5 | - | CASSFDNLVGYTF | TGTGCCAGCAGTTTCGACAATCTGGTTGGCTACACCTTC
TRBJ1-1 | - | TRBV6-5 | TRBD1 | CASSYAGQGAWEAFF | TGTGCCAGCAGTTATGCGGGACAGGGGGCATGGGAAGCTTTCTTT